A single sample gave rise to the 15 T cell receptor beta chains below, sequenced in a study of radiation and T cells in renal cell carcinoma. Time point denoted: baseline pretreatment blood. Treatment given: 15 Gy SBRT to primary tumor, nephrectomy 4 weeks later. Method: immunoSEQ multiplex PCR; TCRdb's copy keeps in-frame clones and lacks some. The sample yields 94,000 or so clones, 82% seen once. Sample: blood, taken from a patient whose treatment included radiotherapy and nephrectomy. These receptors were obtained from a man aged 55 to 70 with renal cell carcinoma.

This chain joins TRBV6-6 and TRBJ2-1, with 8 bases matching TRBD2. Germline V gene lookup returns CDR1 MNHNY and CDR2 SVGAGI (reference sequence). The junction had 6 bases not matched to a gene; V was cut back by 8 bases and J by 3 bases. The CDR3 runs 14 residues. The CDR3 nucleotides read TGTGCCAGCGAGGGTCTAGCGGGCTACAATGAGCAGTTCTTC. As protein: CASEGLAGYNEQFF.

The chain combines TRBV5-1 with TRBJ2-3; 10 nucleotides match TRBD1. V lost 7 bases and J lost 5; bases outside the gene matches: 7. CDR3 length equals 14 residues. The V gene's germline CDR1 is SGHRS and CDR2 YFSETQ. The CDR3 sequence is CASQDRGRLDTQYF. The CDR3 nucleotides read TGCGCCAGCCAAGACAGGGGGCGCTTAGATACGCAGTATTTT.

The J gene is TRBJ2-7, the V gene TRBV29-1; no clear D gene. CDR1 is SQVTM, CDR2 ANQGSEA, per germline. Trimming pared 6 bases from V and 3 bases from J, leaving 15 bases between. The CDR3 runs 13 residues. CDR3 nucleotide sequence: TGCAGCGTGGCCCCGACGGGTTACTACGAGCAGTACTTC. This encodes CSVAPTGYYEQYF.

This clone has only one observation. The chain joins TRBV6-5 to TRBJ2-5; 8 positions match TRBD1. The V segment lost 8 bases and the J segment 11 bases; nucleotides outside the gene matches: 13. This CDR3 is built from 13 residues. The germline CDR1 and CDR2 sequences are MNHEY and SVGAGI. The DNA of the CDR3 is TGTGCCAGCGGCCCTCCAGGGGGCGGGGAGCAGTACTTC. Translating gives CASGPPGGGEQYF.

This clone has more than one count but fewer than ten. This chain uses TRBV5-1 with TRBJ2-1; D is undetermined. The germline gives CDR1 SGHRS, CDR2 YFSETQ. CDR3 size: 12 residues. Trimming took 0 bases from V and 6 from J, leaving 4 bases between them. CDR3 in DNA: TGCGCCAGCAGCTTGGCCTTCAATGAGCAGTTCTTC. This translates into CASSLAFNEQFF.

The chain joins TRBV5-1 to TRBJ2-3; tentative D call: TRBD1 (6 bases). Germline V gene lookup returns CDR1 SGHRS and CDR2 YFSETQ. The CDR3 runs 15 residues. Trimming cost V 2 bases and J 0 bases, with 10 bases left between them. In DNA, the CDR3 is TGCGCCAGCAGCTTTGGACAGTTTAGCACAGATACGCAGTATTTT. Translation gives CASSFGQFSTDTQYF.

This chain uses TRBV5-4 with TRBJ2-3; D could derive from TRBD1 or TRBD2 (6 bases each). V lost 4 bases, J lost 11 bases, and 23 bases lay in between. CDR3 size: 15 residues. Germline-derived CDR1 and CDR2 are SGHNT and YYREEE (reference sequence). CDR3 loop: CASSPGTGAAIEQYF. The DNA of the CDR3 is TGTGCCAGCAGCCCTGGCACGGGGGCTGCCATTGAGCAGTATTTT.

CDR3 sequence (DNA): TGTGCCAGCAGCCCGGACTTTAACACTGAAGCTTTCTTT. Amino acids: CASSPDFNTEAFF. V and J are TRBV7-2 and TRBJ1-1; D gene ambiguous. Trimming took 5 bases from V and 2 from J, leaving 9 bases between them. This CDR3 has 13 residues. CDR1 and CDR2 (germline): SGHTA, FQGNSA.

The chain combines TRBV6-5 with TRBJ1-5; the D gene is possibly TRBD1 (5 bases). Germline-derived CDR1 and CDR2 are MNHEY and SVGAGI. V was cut by 6 bases and J by 7 bases, with 13 bases left in between. The CDR3 loop spans 13 amino acids. CDR3 in amino acids: CASRVGSGQPQHF. CDR3 in DNA: TGTGCCAGCAGGGTTGGGTCAGGGCAGCCCCAGCATTTT.

The chain links TRBV30 to TRBJ1-2; D ambiguous. The CDR3 is made up of 11 amino acids. Germline V gene lookup returns CDR1 GTSNPN and CDR2 SVGIG (reference sequence). Trimming cost V 0 bases and J 10 bases, with 9 bases left between them. CDR3 DNA: TGTGCCTGGAGTGTACAGTCCCTCTACACCTTC. It codes for CAWSVQSLYTF.

This chain uses TRBV6-1 with TRBJ2-3; TRBD2 aligns across 7 bases. Germline V CDR1 and CDR2: MNHNS, SASEGT. V shed 10 bases, J shed 5 bases, and the junction held 12 bases outside the gene matches. CDR3 length: 14 residues. This CDR3 reads CATGIGGSRDTQYF. CDR3 DNA sequence: TGTGCCACCGGTATCGGGGGGTCGAGAGATACGCAGTATTTT.

The rearrangement uses TRBV19 and TRBJ2-1, with D maybe TRBD1 (6 bases). The V gene lost 7 bases and the J gene lost 4 bases, with 14 bases spanning the gap. Per germline, CDR1 LNHDA and CDR2 SQIVND (reference sequence). The CDR3 has 14 amino acids. In DNA form, the CDR3 reads TGTGCCAGTACCGACCACAGGGTTTACAATGAGCAGTTCTTC. Its translation: CASTDHRVYNEQFF.

The chain has TRBV11-2 and TRBJ1-1, with D uncertain. Germline values: CDR1 SGHAT, CDR2 FQNNGV. V was trimmed by 0 bases and J by 1 base, leaving 9 bases between them. CDR3 length: 15 residues. The CDR3 region is CASSLDLRGNTEAFF. For the CDR3, the DNA is TGTGCCAGCAGCTTAGATCTTCGGGGGAACACTGAAGCTTTCTTT.

This chain links TRBV2 with TRBJ2-7; D uncertain. The CDR3 extends over 13 amino acids. The V gene lost 1 base and the J gene lost 6 bases, with 10 bases spanning the gap. Germline V gives CDR1 SNHLY, CDR2 FYNNEI. The CDR3 spells CASSEDAVGEQYF. CDR3 coding DNA: TGTGCCAGCAGTGAAGACGCGGTCGGCGAGCAGTACTTC.

The CDR3 DNA follows: TGTGCCAGTTCCGGGACTGCGGGACCCAACGAGCAGTACTTC. It translates to CASSGTAGPNEQYF. The chain joins TRBV19 to TRBJ2-7, with D possibly TRBD2 on 6 matching bases. The length of the CDR3 is 14 residues. V gave up 8 bases and J gave up 5 bases, with 19 bases separating them. Germline V CDR1 and CDR2: LNHDA, SQIVND (reference sequence).